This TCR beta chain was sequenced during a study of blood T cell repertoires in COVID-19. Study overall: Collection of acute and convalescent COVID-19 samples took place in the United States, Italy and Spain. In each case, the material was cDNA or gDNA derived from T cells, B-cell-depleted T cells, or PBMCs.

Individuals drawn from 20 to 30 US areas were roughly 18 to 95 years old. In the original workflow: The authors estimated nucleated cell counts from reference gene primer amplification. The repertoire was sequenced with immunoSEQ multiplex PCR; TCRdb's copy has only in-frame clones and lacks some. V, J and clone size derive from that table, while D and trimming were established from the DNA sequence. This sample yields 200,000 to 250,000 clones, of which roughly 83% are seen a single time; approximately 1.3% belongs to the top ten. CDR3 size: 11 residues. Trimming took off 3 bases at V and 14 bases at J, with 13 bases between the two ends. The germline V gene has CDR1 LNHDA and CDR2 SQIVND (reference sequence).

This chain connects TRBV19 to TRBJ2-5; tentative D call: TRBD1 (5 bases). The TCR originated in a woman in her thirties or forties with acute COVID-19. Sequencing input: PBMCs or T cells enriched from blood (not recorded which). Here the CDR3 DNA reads TGTGCCAGTAGTATTCGTCCAGGGTGCTACTTC. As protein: CASSIRPGCYF.